Listed below are T cell receptor beta chains from one sample, sequenced in a study of cytomegalovirus exposure and HLA in healthy donors. Sequencing was performed with immunoSEQ multiplex PCR; in TCRdb, only in-frame clones are kept and a portion is missing. The data show some 250,000 clones, roughly 88% seen once. Sample: PBMCs. The receptors stem from a woman in her thirties in good health and CMV-seronegative. CDR3s include the opening cysteine and the closing phenylalanine or tryptophan. D genes are given only for firm matches. Clone size is given for some rows only: seen once, a few or many times, or a class if the clone is expanded.

j_call: TRBJ1-2; clone_size: -; v_call: TRBV5-1; d_call: TRBD1; cdr3_aa: CASSLGTGSGYTF; cdr3_nt: TGCGCCAGCAGCTTGGGGACAGGGAGCGGCTACACCTTC
j_call: TRBJ2-7; clone_size: -; v_call: TRBV6-5; d_call: TRBD2; cdr3_aa: CASSYDSSGPYEQYF; cdr3_nt: TGTGCCAGCAGTTACGATTCTAGCGGACCCTACGAGCAGTACTTC
j_call: TRBJ2-1; clone_size: -; v_call: TRBV11-3; d_call: TRBD1; cdr3_aa: CASSGTGGRYNEQFF; cdr3_nt: TGTGCCAGCAGCGGGACAGGGGGCAGATACAATGAGCAGTTCTTC
j_call: TRBJ2-7; clone_size: -; v_call: TRBV11-2; d_call: -; cdr3_aa: CASSLGSGYEQYF; cdr3_nt: TGTGCCAGCAGCTTAGGGTCAGGATACGAGCAGTACTTC
j_call: TRBJ2-7; clone_size: -; v_call: TRBV15; d_call: TRBD2; cdr3_aa: CATSRAFASGIDEQYF; cdr3_nt: TGTGCCACCAGCAGAGCCTTTGCTAGCGGGATCGACGAGCAGTACTTC
j_call: TRBJ1-5; clone_size: -; v_call: TRBV6-5; d_call: -; cdr3_aa: CASSYLAGKPQHF; cdr3_nt: TGTGCCAGCAGTTACTTAGCCGGCAAGCCCCAGCATTTT
j_call: TRBJ1-5; clone_size: few; v_call: TRBV19; d_call: -; cdr3_aa: CASRDRYSNQPQHF; cdr3_nt: TGTGCCAGCCGGGACCGCTATAGCAATCAGCCCCAGCATTTT
j_call: TRBJ2-1; clone_size: -; v_call: TRBV9; d_call: TRBD2; cdr3_aa: CASSRSGTSSYNEQFF; cdr3_nt: TGTGCCAGCAGCCGCTCGGGGACTAGCTCCTACAATGAGCAGTTCTTC
j_call: TRBJ2-3; clone_size: few; v_call: TRBV5-1; d_call: -; cdr3_aa: CASSPRTATDTQYF; cdr3_nt: TGCGCCAGCAGCCCTCGGACAGCGACAGATACGCAGTATTTT
j_call: TRBJ1-5; clone_size: -; v_call: TRBV7-2; d_call: -; cdr3_aa: CASSLGSQPQHF; cdr3_nt: TGTGCCAGCAGCTTAGGTAGTCAGCCCCAGCATTTT
j_call: TRBJ2-2; clone_size: -; v_call: TRBV6-1; d_call: -; cdr3_aa: CASSETGELFF; cdr3_nt: TGTGCCAGCAGTGAGACCGGGGAGCTGTTTTTT
j_call: TRBJ1-1; clone_size: -; v_call: TRBV12-1; d_call: -; cdr3_aa: CASSTSRRMNTEAFF; cdr3_nt: TGTGCCAGCAGCACCTCAAGAAGGATGAACACTGAAGCTTTCTTT
j_call: TRBJ2-2; clone_size: -; v_call: TRBV18; d_call: -; cdr3_aa: CASSRTSSGELFF; cdr3_nt: TGTGCCAGCTCACGGACGAGTTCCGGGGAGCTGTTTTTT
j_call: TRBJ2-7; clone_size: -; v_call: TRBV7-8; d_call: TRBD2; cdr3_aa: CASSSLRGEGPVEQYF; cdr3_nt: TGTGCCAGCAGCTCACTTCGGGGGGAGGGCCCGGTCGAGCAGTACTTC
j_call: TRBJ2-7; clone_size: few; v_call: TRBV18; d_call: -; cdr3_aa: CASEGGSYEQYF; cdr3_nt: TGTGCCAGCGAGGGAGGCTCCTACGAGCAGTACTTC
j_call: TRBJ2-7; clone_size: -; v_call: TRBV5-4; d_call: TRBD1; cdr3_aa: CASSSGQGAYEQYF; cdr3_nt: TGTGCCAGCAGTTCCGGACAGGGGGCCTACGAGCAGTACTTC
j_call: TRBJ2-7; clone_size: -; v_call: TRBV6-1; d_call: -; cdr3_aa: CASSAQPGNYEQYF; cdr3_nt: TGTGCCAGCAGTGCCCAACCGGGAAACTACGAGCAGTACTTC
j_call: TRBJ1-2; clone_size: -; v_call: TRBV19; d_call: -; cdr3_aa: CATQDSQGYGYTF; cdr3_nt: TGTGCCACCCAGGACAGCCAGGGTTATGGCTACACCTTC
j_call: TRBJ2-7; clone_size: -; v_call: TRBV9; d_call: -; cdr3_aa: CASSVGRAPYEQYF; cdr3_nt: TGTGCCAGCAGCGTAGGCAGGGCTCCCTACGAGCAGTACTTC
j_call: TRBJ2-3; clone_size: -; v_call: TRBV5-1; d_call: -; cdr3_aa: CASSFSGARTDTQYF; cdr3_nt: TGCGCCAGCAGCTTCAGTGGGGCAAGGACAGATACGCAGTATTTT
j_call: TRBJ1-5; clone_size: -; v_call: TRBV5-4; d_call: -; cdr3_aa: CASSLEDQPQHF; cdr3_nt: TGTGCCAGCAGCTTGGAAGATCAGCCCCAGCATTTT
j_call: TRBJ2-2; clone_size: -; v_call: TRBV15; d_call: -; cdr3_aa: CATSRDLANTGELFF; cdr3_nt: TGTGCCACCAGCAGAGATTTGGCGAACACCGGGGAGCTGTTTTTT
j_call: TRBJ2-3; clone_size: -; v_call: TRBV30; d_call: TRBD2; cdr3_aa: CAWSGWTSGSPHGDTQYF; cdr3_nt: TGTGCCTGGAGTGGGTGGACTAGCGGGAGCCCGCATGGAGATACGCAGTATTTT